Below, 26 T cell receptor beta chains from the same sample are listed, as sequenced in a study of blood T cell repertoires in COVID-19. Clones were sequenced by immunoSEQ multiplex PCR, and TCRdb holds only the in-frame ones, with some missing. The data show around 450,000 clones, about 90% seen once. Source material: PBMCs or T cells enriched from blood (not recorded which). The receptor source for this set is a woman aged 18-35 years with acute COVID-19.

The chain uses TRBV5-6 and TRBJ1-6; 8 bases line up with TRBD1. Germline values: CDR1 SGHDT, CDR2 YYEEEE. V dropped 3 bases and J dropped 1; count of bases not matched to a gene: 3. This CDR3 comprises 16 residues. CDR3 amino acids: CASSSQGASYNSPLHF. The CDR3, as DNA: TGTGCCAGCAGCTCCCAGGGGGCTTCCTATAATTCACCCCTCCACTTT.

This clone was picked up one time. The J gene is TRBJ2-1, the V gene TRBV9; TRBD2 matches at 9 bases. Germline lookup yields CDR1 SGDLS and CDR2 YYNGEE. V shed 4 bases, J shed 4 bases, and the junction held 6 bases outside the gene matches. The CDR3 contains 15 residues. This CDR3 reads CASSLGLADYNEQFF. In DNA form, the CDR3 reads TGTGCCAGCAGCCTGGGACTAGCCGATTACAATGAGCAGTTCTTC.

This chain links TRBV5-4 with TRBJ2-7; no firm D call. This CDR3 is 14 amino acids long. Germline CDR1 is SGHNT and CDR2 is YYREEE (reference sequence). V lost 10 bases and J lost 7, with 24 bases in between. CDR3 residues: CACKLTLEHREQYF. The DNA of the CDR3 is TGTGCCTGCAAACTAACCTTAGAACACCGGGAGCAGTACTTC.

The chain couples TRBV7-6 to TRBJ2-7, with a possible D match to TRBD1 (6 bases). Trimming pared 5 bases from V and 2 bases from J, leaving 10 bases between. CDR1 and CDR2 from the germline V gene are SGHVS and FNYEAQ. The CDR3 length is 13 residues. In DNA, the CDR3 is TGTGCCAGCAGCCTGGACAGCACCTACGAGCAGTACTTC. It codes for CASSLDSTYEQYF.

In this sample, this clone turned up once. V is TRBV5-1 and J is TRBJ2-7, with 11 bases aligning to TRBD1. The germline V gene encodes CDR1 SGHRS and CDR2 YFSETQ. Losses at the gene ends were 0 bases for V and 6 bases for J; bases not matched to a gene: 8. The CDR3 consists of 16 residues. As DNA, the CDR3 is TGCGCCAGCAGCTTGGCCCCCGGGACAGGGGGGGGCGAGCAGTACTTC. It translates to CASSLAPGTGGGEQYF. Based on the CDR3 plus reference TRBV5-1 and TRBJ2-7, the full variable domain is KAGVTQTPRYLIKTRGQQVTLSCSPISGHRSVSWYQQTPGQGLQFLFEYFSETQRNKGNFPGRFSGRQFSNSRSEMNVSTLELGDSALYLCASSLAPGTGGGEQYFGPGTRLTVT.

This clone was observed a handful of times. The genes are TRBV24-1 and TRBJ2-5, with a tentative D call TRBD2 (5 bases). Germline V gene sequence: CDR1 KGHDR, CDR2 SFDVKD. The CDR3 runs 13 residues. The V end lost 3 bases, the J end lost 3 bases, and 7 bases lay between the germline ends. CDR3 protein: CATSDPGKETQYF. The DNA for the CDR3 is TGTGCCACCAGTGATCCGGGGAAAGAGACCCAGTACTTC.

The chain has TRBV7-2 and TRBJ2-1, with 7 bases lining up with TRBD2. The germline V gene has CDR1 SGHTA and CDR2 FQGNSA. The V gene end was trimmed by 3 bases and the J gene end by 3 bases; junction bases not matched to a gene: 8. The CDR3 is made up of 16 amino acids. DNA for the CDR3: TGTGCCAGCAGCTTTCAATCCGGACTAGTCTACAATGAGCAGTTCTTC. This encodes CASSFQSGLVYNEQFF. Combining the CDR3 with reference TRBV7-2 and TRBJ2-1 gives the whole variable domain GAGVSQSPSNKVTEKGKDVELRCDPISGHTALYWYRQSLGQGLEFLIYFQGNSAPDKSGLPSDRFSAERTGGSVSTLTIQRTQQEDSAVYLCASSFQSGLVYNEQFFGPGTRLTVL.

The J gene is TRBJ1-1, the V gene TRBV5-5; no firm D call. Trimming removed 1 base at V and 0 bases at J, with 13 bases between. This CDR3 is built from 16 residues. Germline CDR1 reads SGHKS; CDR2 reads YYEKEE (reference sequence). The CDR3 loop reads CASSLSLGRMNTEAFF. The CDR3 nucleotides are TGTGCCAGCAGCTTGAGCCTAGGGAGGATGAACACTGAAGCTTTCTTT. The full variable domain, rest sourced from reference TRBV5-5 and TRBJ1-1, is DAGVTQSPTHLIKTRGQQVTLRCSPISGHKSVSWYQQVLGQGPQFIFQYYEKEERGRGNFPDRFSARQFPNYSSELNVNALLLGDSALYLCASSLSLGRMNTEAFFGQGTRLTVV.

The chain combines TRBV10-3 with TRBJ1-2; D is ambiguous. CDR3 length: 16 amino acids. V was pared by 4 bases and J by 2 bases, with 17 bases between. Germline V gene sequence: CDR1 ENHRY, CDR2 SYGVKD. The CDR3 reads CAISGEGGPQNYGYTF. CDR3 sequence (DNA): TGTGCCATCAGTGGGGAGGGCGGCCCGCAGAACTATGGCTACACCTTC.

The chain recombines TRBV6-5 with TRBJ2-3; 8 nucleotides align to TRBD2. The junction had 9 bases not matched to a gene; V was cut back by 5 bases and J by 5 bases. CDR3 size: 15 residues. Germline lookup yields CDR1 MNHEY and CDR2 SVGAGI. CDR3 nucleotide sequence: TGTGCCAGCAGTCTACTAGCGGAGGCAGGAGATACGCAGTATTTT. This codes for CASSLLAEAGDTQYF.

This sequence joins TRBV18 and TRBJ2-5; D is undetermined. Between the trimmed V and J ends, which lost 3 bases and 2 bases, there was a span of 10 bases. Germline V gene sequence: CDR1 KGHSH, CDR2 LQKENI. The CDR3 covers 14 residues. CDR3 DNA: TGTGCCAGCTCACCTGGGCCCAGGCAAGAGACCCAGTACTTC. Encoded protein: CASSPGPRQETQYF.

The chain has TRBV10-3 and TRBJ2-1, with D possibly TRBD2 on 6 matching bases. This CDR3 comprises 13 residues. CDR1 and CDR2 (germline): ENHRY, SYGVKD. The CDR3 DNA reads as TGTGCTACTAGGAGGGATTCCTACAATGAGCAGTTCTTC. This translates into CATRRDSYNEQFF.

The gene calls are TRBV5-1 and TRBJ1-2; tentatively, D is TRBD1 (5 bases). This CDR3 is 13 amino acids long. CDR1 and CDR2 (germline): SGHRS, YFSETQ. Trimming took off 4 bases at V and 4 bases at J, with 11 bases between the two ends. The CDR3 bases are TGCGCCAGCAGCCAGGACATAAGCTATGGCTACACCTTC. Translation gives CASSQDISYGYTF.

The chain combines TRBV12-3 or TRBV12-4 with TRBJ2-4, with a weak D call TRBD1 (7 bases). This CDR3 contains 12 residues. V lost 4 bases, J lost 13 bases, and 14 bases lay in between. CDR3 protein: CASSYQGGYQYF. The CDR3 coding sequence is TGTGCCAGCAGTTACCAGGGGGGATACCAGTACTTC.

In this sample, this clone turned up once. Other DNA variants within this sample encode the same CDR3. The gene calls are TRBV30 and TRBJ2-3; D is undetermined. Trimming stripped 0 bases from V and 5 bases from J, with 3 bases between. Germline CDR1 GTSNPN, CDR2 SVGIG (reference sequence). This CDR3 spans 11 amino acids. CDR3 sequence: CAWSVQDTQYF. CDR3 in DNA: TGTGCCTGGAGTGTACAAGATACGCAGTATTTT.

The rearrangement joins TRBV28 to TRBJ2-2, with D possibly matching TRBD2 (5 bases). This CDR3 spans 17 amino acids. Per the germline V gene, CDR1 is MDHEN and CDR2 is SYDVKM. V was shortened by 7 bases and J by 5 bases, with 23 bases between the two germline ends. The CDR3 DNA reads TGTGCCAGCAAAATGGGAGATTTCTATTTGGGAACCGGGGAGCTGTTTTTT. It translates to CASKMGDFYLGTGELFF.

The J gene is TRBJ2-7, the V gene TRBV5-6, with D perhaps matching TRBD1 (6 bases). V lost 0 bases to trimming and J lost 2 bases, with 15 bases between them. CDR1 and CDR2 (germline): SGHDT, YYEEEE. The CDR3 runs to 16 residues. Here the CDR3 DNA reads TGTGCCAGCAGCTTGGGAGAGGGGGTGCTCCCCTACGAGCAGTACTTC. This translates into CASSLGEGVLPYEQYF.

V and J are TRBV7-9 and TRBJ2-6; weak D call: TRBD1 (5 bases). The CDR3 contains 19 residues. Per the germline V gene, CDR1 is SEHNR and CDR2 is FQNEAQ (reference sequence). Trimming shortened V by 4 bases and J by 0 bases, and 19 bases separated the two germline ends. The CDR3 sequence: CASSSRLDSPSSGANVLTF. The CDR3 nucleotides are TGTGCCAGCAGCTCTAGACTCGACAGTCCCAGCTCTGGGGCCAACGTCCTGACTTTC.

The chain uses TRBV20-1 and TRBJ2-7; 10 bases are a match to TRBD1. This CDR3 comprises 15 residues. V shed 3 bases, J shed 6 bases, and the junction held 11 bases outside the gene matches. CDR1 is DFQATT and CDR2 is SNEGSKA in the germline V gene (reference sequence). The CDR3 here is CSASDPGQGILEQYF. The CDR3 bases are TGCAGTGCTAGTGATCCGGGACAGGGGATCCTCGAGCAGTACTTC.

V gene TRBV18 combines with J gene TRBJ1-3; D perhaps matches TRBD1 (5 bases). This CDR3 is 15 amino acids long. Germline V CDR1 and CDR2: KGHSH, LQKENI. With 1 base removed from V and 4 bases from J, the gap between germline ends came to 11 bases. The CDR3 DNA reads as TGTGCCAGCTCACCACAAATGGAGGGGGGAAACACCATATATTTT. Amino acid sequence: CASSPQMEGGNTIYF.

The CDR3 sequence: CSVAEGFYGYTF. DNA for the CDR3: TGCAGCGTTGCGGAGGGATTCTATGGCTACACCTTC. The chain uses TRBV29-1 and TRBJ1-2; D gene uncertain. V lost 4 bases and J lost 4, with 10 bases in between. Germline assignment: CDR1 SQVTM and CDR2 ANQGSEA. The CDR3 extends over 12 amino acids.

The chain combines TRBV4-1 with TRBJ1-5, with 9 bases lining up with TRBD1. J was trimmed by 10 bases and V by 4 bases; bases with no gene match: 5. Germline V lookup: CDR1 MGHRA, CDR2 YSYEKL. The CDR3 runs to 13 residues. For the CDR3, the DNA is TGCGCCAGCAGCCGGACAGGGGAGCCCCCCCAGCATTTT. Translation: CASSRTGEPPQHF.

As concerns this clone: Other DNA sequences in this specimen translate into the identical CDR3. J is TRBJ2-7 and V is TRBV7-9; weak D call: TRBD1 (6 bases). This CDR3 spans 12 amino acids. In germline, CDR1 is SEHNR, CDR2 FQNEAQ (reference sequence). Trimming took off 5 bases at V and 6 bases at J, with 11 bases between the two ends. The CDR3 sequence: CASSRTDGEQYF. In nucleotides, the CDR3 is TGTGCCAGCAGCCGGACAGACGGCGAGCAGTACTTC.

This clone appeared once. CDR3: CASSSTSGPYEQYF. Here the CDR3 DNA reads TGTGCCAGTAGTTCGACTAGCGGACCCTACGAGCAGTACTTC. The J gene is TRBJ2-7, the V gene TRBV19, with TRBD2 matching 9 bases. The CDR3 contains 14 residues. Germline CDR1 and CDR2: LNHDA and SQIVND (reference sequence). Trimming took 5 bases from V and 2 from J; bases not matched to a gene: 4.

CDR3 residues: CASRQLAGNSYEQYF. The CDR3 DNA reads TGTGCCAGCAGACAACTAGCGGGGAACTCCTACGAGCAGTACTTC. V is TRBV7-2 and J is TRBJ2-7, with 10 nucleotides matching TRBD2. The V gene's germline CDR1 is SGHTA and CDR2 FQGNSA. The junction had 5 bases not matched to a gene; V was cut back by 6 bases and J by 0 bases. The length of the CDR3 is 15 residues.

This rearrangement joins TRBV11-2 to TRBJ2-5, with TRBD2 as a possible D gene (5 bases). V shed 1 base and J shed 5 bases, with 14 bases lying between them. The CDR3 runs to 15 residues. Germline V CDR1 and CDR2: SGHAT, FQNNGV. CDR3 sequence (DNA): TGTGCCAGCAGCTTAGTTTCCCACCCGGGGGAGACCCAGTACTTC. Amino acid sequence: CASSLVSHPGETQYF.